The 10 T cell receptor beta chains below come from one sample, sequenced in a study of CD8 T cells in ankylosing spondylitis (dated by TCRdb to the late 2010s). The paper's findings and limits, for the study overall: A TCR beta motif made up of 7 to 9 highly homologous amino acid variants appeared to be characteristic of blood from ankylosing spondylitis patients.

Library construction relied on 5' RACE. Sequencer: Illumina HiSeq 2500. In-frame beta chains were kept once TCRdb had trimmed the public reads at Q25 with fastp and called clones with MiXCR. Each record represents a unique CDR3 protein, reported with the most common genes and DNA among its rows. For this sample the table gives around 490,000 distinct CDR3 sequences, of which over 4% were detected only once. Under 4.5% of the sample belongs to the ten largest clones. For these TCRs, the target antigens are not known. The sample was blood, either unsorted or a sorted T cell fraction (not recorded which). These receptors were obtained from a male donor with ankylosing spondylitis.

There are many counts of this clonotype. For the CDR3, the DNA is TGTGCCAGCAGCCCACGGGACATCAGGAACTACGAGCAGTACTTC. Translation gives CASSPRDIRNYEQYF. This chain joins TRBV7-9 and TRBJ2-7; D perhaps matches TRBD1 (6 bases). Trimming stripped 5 bases from V and 3 bases from J, with 17 bases between. This CDR3 contains 15 residues. The germline gives CDR1 SEHNR, CDR2 FQNEAQ (reference sequence).

CDR3 in DNA: TGCAGTGCTAGAGAGGGGGGGAGAGAAAAACTGTTTTTT. This encodes CSAREGGREKLFF. The genes are TRBV20-1 and TRBJ1-4; D may be TRBD1 (5 bases). From germline, CDR1 is DFQATT and CDR2 SNEGSKA (reference sequence). V was pared by 0 bases and J by 8 bases, with 10 bases between. CDR3 length: 13 amino acids.

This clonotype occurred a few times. This chain's CDR3 is CASIGTSGGYEQYF. As DNA, the CDR3 is TGTGCCAGCATCGGGACTAGCGGGGGCTACGAGCAGTACTTC. The genes are TRBV16 and TRBJ2-7; 14 bases fit TRBD2. The trim removed 7 bases at V and 3 bases at J, leaving 2 bases unmatched. The length of the CDR3 is 14 residues. Germline V lookup: CDR1 KGHSY, CDR2 FQNENV.

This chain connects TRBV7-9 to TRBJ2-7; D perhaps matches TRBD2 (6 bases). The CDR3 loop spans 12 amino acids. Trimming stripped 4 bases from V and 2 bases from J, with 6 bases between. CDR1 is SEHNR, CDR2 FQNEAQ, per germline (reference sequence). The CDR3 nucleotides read TGTGCCAGCAGCTGGGGGGCCTACGAGCAGTACTTC. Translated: CASSWGAYEQYF.

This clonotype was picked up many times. CDR3 DNA sequence: TGTGCCATCAGTGAGTCGAGCGTCCCTGAAAAACTGTTTTTT. Translating gives CAISESSVPEKLFF. The J gene is TRBJ1-4, the V gene TRBV10-3; D is ambiguous. The length of the CDR3 is 14 residues. Germline CDR1 reads ENHRY; CDR2 reads SYGVKD. Trimming pared 0 bases from V and 7 bases from J, leaving 9 bases between.

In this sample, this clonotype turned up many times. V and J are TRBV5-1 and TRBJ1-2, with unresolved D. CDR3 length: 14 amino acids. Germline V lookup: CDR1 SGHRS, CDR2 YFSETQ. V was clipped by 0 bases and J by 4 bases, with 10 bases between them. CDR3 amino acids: CASSLDGLPYGYTF. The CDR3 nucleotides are TGCGCCAGCAGCTTGGATGGCCTACCCTATGGCTACACCTTC.

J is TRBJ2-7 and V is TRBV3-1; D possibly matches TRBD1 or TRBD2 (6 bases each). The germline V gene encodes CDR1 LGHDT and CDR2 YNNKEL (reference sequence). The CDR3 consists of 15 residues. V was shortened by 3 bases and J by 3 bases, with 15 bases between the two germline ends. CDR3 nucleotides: TGTGCCAGCAGCCAGGCCCCGGGGGCCTTCTACGAGCAGTACTTC. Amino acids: CASSQAPGAFYEQYF.

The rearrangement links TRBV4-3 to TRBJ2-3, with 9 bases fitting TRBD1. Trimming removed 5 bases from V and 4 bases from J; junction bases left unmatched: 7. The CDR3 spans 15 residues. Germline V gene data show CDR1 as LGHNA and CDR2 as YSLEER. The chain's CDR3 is CASSSRTGAADTQYF. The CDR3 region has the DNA TGCGCCAGCAGCTCCCGGACAGGGGCGGCAGATACGCAGTATTTT.

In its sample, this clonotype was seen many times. CDR3: CSVEWGWGAGEQYF. In nucleotides, the CDR3 is TGCAGCGTTGAATGGGGATGGGGGGCCGGCGAGCAGTACTTC. The chain links TRBV29-1 to TRBJ2-7, with D perhaps matching TRBD1 or TRBD2 (6 bases each). Trimming pared 2 bases from V and 6 bases from J, leaving 17 bases between. Germline CDR1 is SQVTM and CDR2 is ANQGSEA. CDR3 length: 14 amino acids.

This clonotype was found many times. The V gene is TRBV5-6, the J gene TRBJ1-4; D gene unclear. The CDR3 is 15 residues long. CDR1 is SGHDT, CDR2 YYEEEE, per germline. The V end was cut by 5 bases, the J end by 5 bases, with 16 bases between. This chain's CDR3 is CASRDGPDGNEKLFF. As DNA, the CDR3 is TGTGCCAGCAGGGACGGGCCCGACGGGAATGAAAAACTGTTTTTT.